These T cell receptor beta chains were read from a single sample in a study of Graves' ophthalmopathy and Graves' hyperthyroidism. TCRdb independently ran MiXCR on the multiplex PCR reads; one entry per CDR3 protein. The sample has a few hundred thousand distinct CDR3 sequences; over 15% are singletons. The sample taken for sequencing was peripheral blood. These receptors were obtained from a young woman with stable Graves' hyperthyroidism. The CDR3 runs from the conserved cysteine through the conserved F or W. Each record gives: J gene, D gene, clone size, V gene, CDR3 DNA, CDR3 protein. The D gene is left open where the match is weak. Expanded clones get a size class; other rows say once, few or many, or leave the size out.

TRBJ1-2,.,many,TRBV7-8,TGTGCCAGCAGCCCGAAGACGGGAGTTGTAGGGGGCTACACCTTC,CASSPKTGVVGGYTF
TRBJ2-5,.,many,TRBV20-1,TGCAGTGCCGAGGCCGGGACCGTAGAGACCCAGTACTTC,CSAEAGTVETQYF
TRBJ1-2,.,many,TRBV7-9,TGTGCCAGCAGCTTAGGCGCAGGATCAAATGATGGCTACACCTTC,CASSLGAGSNDGYTF
TRBJ1-6,.,.,TRBV28,TGTGCCAGCTCCTCAGGACTTCCACCCCTCCACTTT,CASSSGLPPLHF
TRBJ2-2,TRBD1,many,TRBV4-1,TGCGCCAGCAGCCAAACAGGGGCCGCCACCGGGGAGCTGTTTTTT,CASSQTGAATGELFF
TRBJ1-1,.,many,TRBV19,TGTGCCAGTACTCGGGGGGCGGTGGCTGAAGCTTTCTTT,CASTRGAVAEAFF
TRBJ1-1,.,.,TRBV19,TGTGCCAGTAGTATCCTTCAGGGGACGAGTGAAGCTTTCTTT,CASSILQGTSEAFF
TRBJ2-7,.,many,TRBV13,TGTGCCAGCAGCTTAGGGGCGGGGAACACCTACGAGCAGTACTTC,CASSLGAGNTYEQYF
TRBJ2-7,TRBD1,few,TRBV18,TGTGCCAGCTCACCACCGACACAGGGGGCACCCTCCTACGAGCAGTACTTC,CASSPPTQGAPSYEQYF
TRBJ2-7,.,many,TRBV5-1,TGCGCCAGCAGCTCTGGGCTCCTGGACCCCTACGAGCAGTACTTC,CASSSGLLDPYEQYF
TRBJ1-2,.,many,TRBV4-1,TGCGCCAGCAGCCAAGGGGATGGCAGGCACTATGGCTACACCTTC,CASSQGDGRHYGYTF
TRBJ1-1,.,.,TRBV6-1,TGTGCCAGCAGTCGATCGATTTGGGACACTGAAGCTTTCTTT,CASSRSIWDTEAFF
TRBJ1-1,TRBD1,many,TRBV7-2,TGTGCCAGCAGCTTATCTTGGGCAGGGGGCACTGAAGCTTTCTTT,CASSLSWAGGTEAFF
TRBJ1-2,TRBD1,many,TRBV29-1,TGCAGCGTTTTGGGGACAGTGACTAACTATGGCTACACCTTC,CSVLGTVTNYGYTF
TRBJ2-7,TRBD1,many,TRBV6-5,TGTGCCAGCAGTTTTAACAGGGGGAACTACGAGCAGTACTTC,CASSFNRGNYEQYF
TRBJ1-6,.,many,TRBV6-1,TGTGCCAGCAGTGAGCAAGGGGGTTCACCCCTCCACTTT,CASSEQGGSPLHF
TRBJ1-2,.,many,TRBV6-1,TGTGCCAGCAGTGAAGGACGGAGGGTCTATGGCTACACCTTC,CASSEGRRVYGYTF
TRBJ2-2,TRBD2,many,TRBV5-1,TGCGCCAGCAGCTTGGGACTAGCGGGGGATCCGAACACCGGGGAGCTGTTTTTT,CASSLGLAGDPNTGELFF
TRBJ2-7,.,many,TRBV6-2/TRBV6-3,TGTGCCAGCAGTACCGGGACCTCCTACGAGCAGTACTTC,CASSTGTSYEQYF
TRBJ2-7,.,.,TRBV7-3,TGTGCCAGCAGCTGGGGACCCAGGGCCGAGCAGTACTTC,CASSWGPRAEQYF
TRBJ1-1,.,.,TRBV5-1,TGCGCCAGCAGCTTGAATCGATGGCAAATTATGAACACTGAAGCTTTCTTT,CASSLNRWQIMNTEAFF
TRBJ2-7,TRBD1,many,TRBV29-1,TGCAGCGTTGTTAGACAGGGGGCCTACGAGCAGTACTTC,CSVVRQGAYEQYF
TRBJ1-2,.,many,TRBV28,TGTGCCAGCAGCCAAGGGGGATGGTATGGCTACACCTTC,CASSQGGWYGYTF
TRBJ1-1,.,many,TRBV6-1,TGTGCCAGCAGTGACCCCGGGGGAGGGCGGAACACTGAAGCTTTCTTT,CASSDPGGGRNTEAFF
TRBJ1-1,.,many,TRBV19,TGTGCCAGTAGTATCGCGACAGCTTACACTGAAGCTTTCTTT,CASSIATAYTEAFF
TRBJ2-2,.,many,TRBV6-2/TRBV6-3,TGTGCCAGCAGAAGGACTACAACCGGGGAGCTGTTTTTT,CASRRTTTGELFF
TRBJ1-5,TRBD1,.,TRBV5-6,TGTGCCAGCAGCTGGACAGGGGGCGGAGGCAATCAGCCCCAGCGTTTT,CASSWTGGGGNQPQRF
TRBJ1-3,.,many,TRBV12-3/TRBV12-4,TGTGCCAGCAGTTACACAGGGAGCTCGGGAAACACCATATATTTT,CASSYTGSSGNTIYF
TRBJ2-2,.,many,TRBV18,TGTGCCAGCTCAGCCCTAGGCACCGGGGAGCTGTTTTTT,CASSALGTGELFF
TRBJ2-5,TRBD2,many,TRBV6-1,TGTGCCAGCAGTGCCCGGGGGGGTGGAGAGACCCAGTACTTC,CASSARGGGETQYF
TRBJ2-5,TRBD2,many,TRBV29-1,TGCAGCGTTGCCCCGACTAGCGGTGAAGAGACCCAGTACTTC,CSVAPTSGEETQYF
TRBJ2-3,TRBD1,.,TRBV6-4,TGTGCCAGCAGTGACAACGGACAGGGTGGGGCAGATACGCAGTATTTT,CASSDNGQGGADTQYF